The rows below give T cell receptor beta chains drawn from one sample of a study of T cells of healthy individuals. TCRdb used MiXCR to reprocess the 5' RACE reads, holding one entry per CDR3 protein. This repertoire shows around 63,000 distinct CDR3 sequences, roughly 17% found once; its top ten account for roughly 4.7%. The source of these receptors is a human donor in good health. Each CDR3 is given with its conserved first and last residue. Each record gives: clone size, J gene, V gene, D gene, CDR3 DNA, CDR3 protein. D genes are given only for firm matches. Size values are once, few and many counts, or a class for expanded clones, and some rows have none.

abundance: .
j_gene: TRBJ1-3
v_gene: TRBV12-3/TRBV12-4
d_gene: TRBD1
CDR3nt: TGTGCCAGCAGCCCGACAGGGGCTAGCACCATATATTTT
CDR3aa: CASSPTGASTIYF

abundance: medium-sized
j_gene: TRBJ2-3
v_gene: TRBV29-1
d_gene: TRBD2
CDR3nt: TGCAGCGTTGCCACCTCTAGCGGGAGGATAAATACGCAGTATTTT
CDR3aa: CSVATSSGRINTQYF

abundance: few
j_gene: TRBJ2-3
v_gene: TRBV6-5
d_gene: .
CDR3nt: TGTGCCAGCAGTCCCCTGTTAATATCGGGGGCAGATACGCAGTATTTT
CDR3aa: CASSPLLISGADTQYF

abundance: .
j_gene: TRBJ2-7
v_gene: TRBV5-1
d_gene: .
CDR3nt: TGCGCCAGCAGCTTGGTTTCCCGAGGCAGCTCCTACGAGCAGTACTTC
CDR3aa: CASSLVSRGSSYEQYF

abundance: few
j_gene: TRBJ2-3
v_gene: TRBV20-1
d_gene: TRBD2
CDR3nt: TGCAGTGCTAGAACGGGACTAGCGGAGGGAGATACGCAGTATTTT
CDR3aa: CSARTGLAEGDTQYF

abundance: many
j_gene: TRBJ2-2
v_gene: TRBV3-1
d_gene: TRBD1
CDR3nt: TGTGCCAGCAGCCTCGGGACAGGGGGCATCGGGGAGCTGTTTTTT
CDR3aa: CASSLGTGGIGELFF

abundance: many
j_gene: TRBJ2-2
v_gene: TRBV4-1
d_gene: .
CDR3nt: TGCGCCAGCAGCCAAGATCTGAGGATGCCCGGGGAGCTGTTTTTT
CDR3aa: CASSQDLRMPGELFF

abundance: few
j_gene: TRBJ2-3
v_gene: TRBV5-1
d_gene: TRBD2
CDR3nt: TGCGCCAGCAGCAGAGGGACTAGCGTCACAGATACGCAGTATTTT
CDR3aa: CASSRGTSVTDTQYF

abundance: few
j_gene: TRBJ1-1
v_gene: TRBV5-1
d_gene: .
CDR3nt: TGCGCCAGCAGCCGAGACAGGACGAACACTGAAGCTTTCTTT
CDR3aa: CASSRDRTNTEAFF

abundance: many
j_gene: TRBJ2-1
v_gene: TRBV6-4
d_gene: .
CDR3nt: .
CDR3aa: CASSSSLQGTEQFF

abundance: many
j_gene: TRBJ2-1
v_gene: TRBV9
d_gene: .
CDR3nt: TGTGCCAGCAGCCTTGGCGTCTTAGTTCGGTTCTTC
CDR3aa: CASSLGVLVRFF

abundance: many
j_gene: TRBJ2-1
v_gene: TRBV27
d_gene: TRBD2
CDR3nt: TGTGCCAGCAGTCAAGTCAAGACTAGCGGGGGGGCGGAAGAGCAGTTCTTC
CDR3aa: CASSQVKTSGGAEEQFF

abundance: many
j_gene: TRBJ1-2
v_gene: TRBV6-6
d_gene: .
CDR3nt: TGTGCCAGCAGTGCCCTCTCTTATGGCTACACCTTC
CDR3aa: CASSALSYGYTF

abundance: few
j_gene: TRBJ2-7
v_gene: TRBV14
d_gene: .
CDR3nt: TGTGCCAGCAGCCAACTAGCTCTGTACGAGCAGTACTTC
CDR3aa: CASSQLALYEQYF

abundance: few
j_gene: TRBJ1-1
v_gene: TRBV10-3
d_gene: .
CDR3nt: TGTGCCATCAGTGAGTCGATACTCCTGGGACACGGTCGGATCCATTCAGTCCGAGAAGCTTTCTTT
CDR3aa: CAISESILLGHGRIHSVREAFF

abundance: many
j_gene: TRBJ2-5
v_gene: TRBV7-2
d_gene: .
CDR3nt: TGTGCCAGCAGCTTAGAAGGGGGGCGAGAGACCCAGTACTTC
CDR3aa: CASSLEGGRETQYF

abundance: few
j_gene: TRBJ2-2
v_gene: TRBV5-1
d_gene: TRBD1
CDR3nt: TGCGCCAGCAGCTCGGGACAGGGGTTCACCGGGGAGCTGTTTTTT
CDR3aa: CASSSGQGFTGELFF

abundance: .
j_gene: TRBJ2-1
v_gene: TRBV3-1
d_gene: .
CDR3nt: TGTGCCAGCAGCCGGGCGGCCAATGAGCAGTTCTTC
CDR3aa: CASSRAANEQFF

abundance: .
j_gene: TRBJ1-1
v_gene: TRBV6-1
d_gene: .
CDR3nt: TGTGCCACATGGACCGACCTAGTCGCTGAAGCTTTCTTT
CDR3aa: CATWTDLVAEAFF

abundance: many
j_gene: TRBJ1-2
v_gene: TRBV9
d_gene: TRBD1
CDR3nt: TGTGCCAGCAGCGTAGCTACAGGGACAGAGATTAACTATGGCTACACCTTC
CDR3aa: CASSVATGTEINYGYTF

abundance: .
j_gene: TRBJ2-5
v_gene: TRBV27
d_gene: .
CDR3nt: TGTGCCACTCGGATTGGGGGGACCCAGTACTTC
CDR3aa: CATRIGGTQYF

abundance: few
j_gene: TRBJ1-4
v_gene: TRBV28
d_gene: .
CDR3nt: TGTGCCAGCGTGGCTGGGCGGGAAAAACTGTTTTTT
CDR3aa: CASVAGREKLFF

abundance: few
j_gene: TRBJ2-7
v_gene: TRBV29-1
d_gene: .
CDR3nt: TGCAGCGTTGAAGAGCAGGGAGGAGAGCAGTACTTC
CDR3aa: CSVEEQGGEQYF

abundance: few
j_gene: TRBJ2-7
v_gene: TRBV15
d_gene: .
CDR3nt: TGTGCCACCAGCAGAGATAGGTCCTACGAGCAGTACTTC
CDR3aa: CATSRDRSYEQYF

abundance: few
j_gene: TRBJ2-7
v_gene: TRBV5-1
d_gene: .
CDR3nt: TGCGCCAGCAGCTTTCAGGGTGACGAGCAGTACTTC
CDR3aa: CASSFQGDEQYF

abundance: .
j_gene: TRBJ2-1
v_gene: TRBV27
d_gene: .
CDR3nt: TGTGCCAGCAGTTTATCTATCCGGAAGGGAACACAAGTGAACAATGAGCAGTTCTTC
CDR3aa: CASSLSIRKGTQVNNEQFF

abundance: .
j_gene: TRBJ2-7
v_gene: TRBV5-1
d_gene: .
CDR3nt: TGCGCCAGCAGCTTTTCCTCGGGGAAATCCTACGAGCAGTACTTC
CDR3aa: CASSFSSGKSYEQYF

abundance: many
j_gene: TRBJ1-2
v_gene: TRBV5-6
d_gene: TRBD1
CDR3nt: TGTGCCAGCAGCTTGGATCCAGGGGGCGGCGATGGCTACACCTTC
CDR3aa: CASSLDPGGGDGYTF

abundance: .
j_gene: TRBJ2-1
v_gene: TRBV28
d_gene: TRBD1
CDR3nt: TGTGCCAGCAGTACACGGACAGGGACCTACAATGAGCAGTTCTTC
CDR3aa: CASSTRTGTYNEQFF

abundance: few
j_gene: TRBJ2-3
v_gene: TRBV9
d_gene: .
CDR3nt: TGTGCCAGCAGCGTAGGGGGCGGAACCTACACAGATACGCAGTATTTT
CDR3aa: CASSVGGGTYTDTQYF

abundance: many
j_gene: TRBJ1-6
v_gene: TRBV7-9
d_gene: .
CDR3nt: TGTGCCAGCAGCTTAGTCGCATCACCCCTCCACTTT
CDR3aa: CASSLVASPLHF

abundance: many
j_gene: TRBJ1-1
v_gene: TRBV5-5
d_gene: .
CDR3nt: TGTGCCAGCAGCTTTCTACAGTTGAACACTGAAGCTTTCTTT
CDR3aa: CASSFLQLNTEAFF

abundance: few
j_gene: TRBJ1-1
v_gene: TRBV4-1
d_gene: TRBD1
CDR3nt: TGCGCCAGCAGCCCGGGACAGGGACCTCAGAACACTGAAGCTTTCTTT
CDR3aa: CASSPGQGPQNTEAFF

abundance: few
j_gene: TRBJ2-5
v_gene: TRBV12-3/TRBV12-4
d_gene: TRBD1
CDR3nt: TGTGCCAGCAGAACGGACAGGTTGGAGACCCAGTACTTC
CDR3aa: CASRTDRLETQYF

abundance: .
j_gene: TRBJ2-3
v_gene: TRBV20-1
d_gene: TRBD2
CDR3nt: TGCAGTGCTCCCCTCCGCGGACTAGCGGGGTTAATGGATACGCAGTATTTT
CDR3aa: CSAPLRGLAGLMDTQYF

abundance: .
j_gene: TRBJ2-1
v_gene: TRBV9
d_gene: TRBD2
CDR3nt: TGTGCCAGCAGCCCCGGTTGGGGGGGTGATGAGCAGTTCTTC
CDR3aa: CASSPGWGGDEQFF

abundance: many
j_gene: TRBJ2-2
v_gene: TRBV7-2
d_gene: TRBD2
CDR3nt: TGTGCCAGCAGCAATAGCGGGGCGAACACCGGGGAGCTGTTTTTT
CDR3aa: CASSNSGANTGELFF

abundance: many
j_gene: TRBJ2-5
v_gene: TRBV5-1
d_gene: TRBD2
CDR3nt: TGCGCCAGCAGCTGGCTGGGGGGGGGCCAAGAGACCCAGTACTTC
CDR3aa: CASSWLGGGQETQYF

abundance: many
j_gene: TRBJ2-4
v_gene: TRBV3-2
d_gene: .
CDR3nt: TGTGCCAGCAGCCAAGAGGGACCACTAGCCAAAAACATTCAGTACTTC
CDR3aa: CASSQEGPLAKNIQYF

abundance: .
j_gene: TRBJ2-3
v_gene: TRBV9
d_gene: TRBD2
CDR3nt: TGTGCCAGCAGCGCTAGAGTTAGCGGGGGGATGACTAGCACAGATACGCAGTATTTT
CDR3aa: CASSARVSGGMTSTDTQYF

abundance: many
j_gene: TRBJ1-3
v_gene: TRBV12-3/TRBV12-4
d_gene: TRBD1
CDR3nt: TGTGCCAGCAGGCCTCTTCCCGGGACAGGGGGTAATGGAAACACCATATATTTT
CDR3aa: CASRPLPGTGGNGNTIYF

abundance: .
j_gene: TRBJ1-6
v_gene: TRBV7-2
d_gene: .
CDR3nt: TGTGCCAGCCTCCAGGCAGGGAGGTCCTATAATTCACCCCTCCACTTT
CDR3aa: CASLQAGRSYNSPLHF

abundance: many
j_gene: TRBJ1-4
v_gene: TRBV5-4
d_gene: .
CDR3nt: TGTGCCAGCAGCTCGGGGCGGAATGAAAAACTGTTTTTT
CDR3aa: CASSSGRNEKLFF

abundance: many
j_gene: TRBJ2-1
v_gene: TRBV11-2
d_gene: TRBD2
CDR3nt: TGTGCCAGCAGACCGGACTGGCGGGAGGATTTCCATGAGCAGTTCTTC
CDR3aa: CASRPDWREDFHEQFF

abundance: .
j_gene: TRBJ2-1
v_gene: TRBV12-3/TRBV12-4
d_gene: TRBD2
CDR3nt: TGTGCCAGCCGGGGAGCGGGGGGCCAGGGGGAGCAGTTCTTC
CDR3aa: CASRGAGGQGEQFF

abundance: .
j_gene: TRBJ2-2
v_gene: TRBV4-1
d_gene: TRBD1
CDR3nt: TGCGCCAGCAGCCAAGAAGGCTGGGCGACAGGGGCGAACACCGGGGAGCTGTTTTTT
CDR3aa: CASSQEGWATGANTGELFF